Listed below are T cell receptor beta chains from one sample, sequenced in a study of blood T cells in healthy people across ages. Each CDR3 protein is one row after TCRdb ran MiXCR on the 5' RACE reads. The table shows about 1.4 million distinct CDR3 sequences, with approximately 59% occurring only once. The sample consisted of blood. The receptors originated from a man younger than 35 in good health. The CDR3 runs from the conserved cysteine through the conserved F or W. Each record gives: clone size, V gene, D gene, J gene, CDR3 protein, CDR3 DNA. A D gene is named only where the DNA matches it firmly. The size of a clone is reported for some rows only, either as once, few or many, or as a class for expanded clones.

-	TRBV7-2	TRBD2	TRBJ2-1	CASSVLAGGFDEQFF	TGTGCCAGCAGCGTTCTAGCGGGGGGGTTCGATGAGCAGTTCTTC
-	TRBV4-1	TRBD1	TRBJ2-3	CASAQSGQHVADTQYF	TGCGCCAGCGCCCAGTCGGGACAGCATGTCGCCGATACGCAGTATTTT
-	TRBV6-1	-	TRBJ2-7	CASSVLGGSGTYEQYF	TGTGCCAGCAGTGTATTGGGTGGATCTGGGACCTACGAGCAGTACTTC
few	TRBV27	TRBD2	TRBJ2-7	CASSPFFWGRAPEQYF	TGTGCCAGCAGTCCCTTTTTTTGGGGGAGGGCCCCCGAGCAGTACTTC
-	TRBV5-1	-	TRBJ1-2	CASSVTVNYGYTF	TGCGCCAGCAGCGTGACAGTGAACTATGGCTACACCTTC
-	TRBV10-3	TRBD2	TRBJ2-5	CAISDGGAKETQYF	TGTGCCATCAGTGACGGGGGGGCTAAAGAGACCCAGTACTTC
-	TRBV28	TRBD2	TRBJ2-1	CASSFLNLAGGIDEQFF	TGTGCCAGCAGTTTCTTAAATCTAGCGGGGGGGATCGATGAGCAGTTCTTC
-	TRBV14	TRBD2	TRBJ2-1	CASSQLLAHSYNEQFF	TGTGCCAGCAGCCAATTACTAGCGCACTCCTACAATGAGCAGTTCTTC
-	TRBV4-2	-	TRBJ2-7	CASSQTGLTGLVPYEQYF	TGTGCCAGCAGCCAAACAGGGTTGACTGGACTAGTTCCCTACGAGCAGTACTTC
-	TRBV4-3	-	TRBJ2-5	CASSQDPDTLRETQYF	TGCGCCAGCAGCCAAGATCCTGATACCTTGAGGGAGACCCAGTACTTC
-	TRBV25-1	TRBD1	TRBJ2-3	CASSEDRAVVSTDTQYF	TGTGCCAGCAGTGAGGACAGGGCGGTAGTTAGCACAGATACGCAGTATTTT
-	TRBV11-2	TRBD1	TRBJ2-7	CASSLGTGPDEQYF	TGTGCCAGCAGCTTGGGGACAGGGCCCGACGAGCAGTACTTC
-	TRBV20-1	-	TRBJ2-7	CSARAEERAFGEQYF	TGCAGTGCTAGAGCCGAAGAACGGGCATTCGGAGAGCAGTACTTC
-	TRBV6-1	-	TRBJ1-5	CASGRAGQPQHF	TGTGCCAGCGGTAGGGCGGGTCAGCCCCAGCATTTT
few	TRBV12-3/TRBV12-4	-	TRBJ2-1	CASSLALSANEQFF	TGTGCCAGCAGTTTAGCGCTAAGCGCTAATGAGCAGTTCTTC